This is a list of T cell receptor beta chains from one sample in a study of CD8 T cells in Susac syndrome. TCRdb analysed the immunoSEQ multiplex PCR reads with MiXCR anew, one entry per CDR3 protein. The repertoire has approximately 150,000 distinct CDR3 sequences, over 85% of them found once; the top ten carry more than 0.11%. Specimen: CD4+ T cells from PBMCs. The receptors were sampled from a human donor in good health. Each CDR3 is given with its conserved first and last residue. A D gene is named only where the DNA matches it firmly. Size is stated for part of the rows, as once, few or many counts, or as a class when the clone is expanded.

TRBJ1-4	-	TRBV6-5	-	CASVAGKLTNEKLFF	TGTGCCAGCGTGGCGGGAAAACTAACTAATGAAAAACTGTTTTTT
TRBJ2-3	-	TRBV2	-	CASTEPQGTDTQYF	TGTGCCAGCACTGAGCCGCAGGGTACAGATACGCAGTATTTT
TRBJ1-1	-	TRBV6-5	-	CASNPRRIMNTEAFF	TGTGCCAGCAACCCTCGACGGATAATGAACACTGAAGCTTTCTTT
TRBJ2-5	TRBD1	TRBV20-1	-	CSASRGRETQYF	TGCAGTGCTAGTAGGGGGCGAGAGACCCAGTACTTC
TRBJ1-3	TRBD1	TRBV9	-	CASSATGGTGAGNTIYF	TGTGCCAGCAGCGCAACGGGTGGGACAGGGGCCGGAAACACCATATATTTT
TRBJ2-1	-	TRBV12-3/TRBV12-4	once	CASSFALGSYNEQFF	TGTGCCAGCAGTTTCGCACTTGGCTCCTACAATGAGCAGTTCTTC
TRBJ1-2	-	TRBV3-1	once	CASTSDGSNYGYTF	TGTGCCAGCACCTCGGACGGGTCTAACTATGGCTACACCTTC
TRBJ1-2	-	TRBV30	-	CAWLAGPLKGYTF	TGTGCCTGGCTCGCCGGGCCGTTGAAGGGCTACACCTTC
TRBJ2-7	TRBD2	TRBV6-6	-	CASSIPGGGSYEQYF	TGTGCCAGCAGTATCCCCGGGGGGGGGTCCTACGAGCAGTACTTC
TRBJ2-3	TRBD2	TRBV20-1	-	CSAQLAGGTDTQYF	TGCAGTGCTCAACTAGCGGGGGGCACAGATACGCAGTATTTT
TRBJ2-3	-	TRBV18	-	CASSPPGADTQYF	TGTGCCAGCTCACCACCCGGGGCAGATACGCAGTATTTT
TRBJ2-6	-	TRBV9	few	CASSEPGANVLTF	TGTGCCAGCAGCGAACCTGGGGCCAACGTCCTGACTTTC
TRBJ2-3	-	TRBV9	-	CASSVATRGGFTDTQYF	TGTGCCAGCAGCGTAGCTACTAGGGGGGGGTTCACAGATACGCAGTATTTT
TRBJ2-1	-	TRBV5-6	-	CASSLLQATSASYNEQFF	TGTGCCAGCAGCTTGTTACAGGCGACTAGTGCCTCCTACAATGAGCAGTTCTTC
TRBJ1-5	-	TRBV7-3	-	CASSLTSGTHQPQHF	TGTGCCAGCAGCTTAACGTCTGGGACACATCAGCCCCAGCATTTT
TRBJ1-2	TRBD1	TRBV20-1	-	CSAPDRASFNYGYTF	TGCAGTGCACCGGACAGGGCGAGTTTTAACTATGGCTACACCTTC
TRBJ1-5	-	TRBV12-5	-	CASGLTSNQPQHF	TGTGCTAGTGGTTTGACGAGCAATCAGCCCCAGCATTTT
TRBJ2-1	-	TRBV7-3	-	CASSSGLDNEQFF	TGTGCCAGCAGCTCCGGCCTAGACAATGAGCAGTTCTTC
TRBJ2-3	-	TRBV5-1	once	CASRGTPTATDTQYF	TGCGCCAGCAGAGGGACGCCCACAGCCACAGATACGCAGTATTTT
TRBJ1-1	-	TRBV10-3	-	CAISFGQTNTEAFF	TGTGCCATCAGTTTCGGACAGACGAACACTGAAGCTTTCTTT
TRBJ2-2	-	TRBV5-1	-	CASSLGGNTGELFF	TGTGCCAGCAGCTTAGGGGGGAACACCGGGGAGCTGTTTTTT
TRBJ2-5	-	TRBV7-3	-	CASSLQGGGRETQYF	TGTGCCAGCAGCTTGCAGGGAGGAGGAAGGGAGACCCAGTACTTC
TRBJ2-2	-	TRBV7-2	-	CASSLYGQTTGELFF	TGTGCCAGCAGTCTATACGGACAGACCACCGGGGAGCTGTTTTTT
TRBJ2-1	-	TRBV7-9	-	CASSRDSTTYNEQFF	TGTGCCAGCAGCCGAGACAGTACCACCTACAATGAGCAGTTCTTC
TRBJ1-3	-	TRBV5-1	-	CASSLGLSGNTIYF	TGCGCCAGCAGCTTGGGGCTCTCTGGAAACACCATATATTTT